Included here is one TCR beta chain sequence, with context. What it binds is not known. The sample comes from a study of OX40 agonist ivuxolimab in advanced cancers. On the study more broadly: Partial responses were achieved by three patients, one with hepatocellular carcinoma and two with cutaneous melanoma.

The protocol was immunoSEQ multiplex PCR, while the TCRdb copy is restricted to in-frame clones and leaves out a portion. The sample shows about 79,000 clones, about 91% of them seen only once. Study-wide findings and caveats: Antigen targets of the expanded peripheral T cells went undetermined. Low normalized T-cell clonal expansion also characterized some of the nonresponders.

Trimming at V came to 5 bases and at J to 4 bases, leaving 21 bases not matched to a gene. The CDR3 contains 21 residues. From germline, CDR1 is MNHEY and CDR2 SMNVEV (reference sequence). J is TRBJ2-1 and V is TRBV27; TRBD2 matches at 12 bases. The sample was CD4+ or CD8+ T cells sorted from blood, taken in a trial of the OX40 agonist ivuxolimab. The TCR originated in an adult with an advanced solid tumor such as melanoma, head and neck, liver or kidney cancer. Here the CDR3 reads CASSHPLRRGAGTSGYNEQFF. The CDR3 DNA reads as TGTGCCAGCAGTCACCCCCTCCGAAGGGGGGCCGGGACTAGCGGGTACAATGAGCAGTTCTTC.